Below are 17 T cell receptor beta chains sequenced from a single sample in a study of cytomegalovirus exposure and HLA in healthy donors. The PCR was carried out with 60 Vbeta primers and 13 Jbeta primers. Sequencing was performed with immunoSEQ multiplex PCR; in TCRdb, only in-frame clones are kept and a portion is missing. The data hold about 170,000 clones, with approximately 77% observed a single time. Input material: PBMCs. Receptors were obtained from a male donor in good health and CMV-seronegative.

This clone occurred once. This chain joins TRBV10-3 and TRBJ2-3; 10 bases match TRBD1. V trimming: 9 bases; J trimming: 1 base; junction bases outside the gene matches: 7. The CDR3 loop spans 15 amino acids. Per the germline V gene, CDR1 is ENHRY and CDR2 is SYGVKD. This CDR3 reads CAITAGTGGTDTQYF. In DNA, the CDR3 is TGTGCCATTACAGCCGGGACAGGGGGCACAGATACGCAGTATTTT.

This clone appeared once. The chain joins TRBV6-4 to TRBJ2-1; 8 bases fit TRBD2. CDR3 size: 15 residues. The V gene end was trimmed by 3 bases and the J gene end by 2 bases; junction bases not matched to a gene: 3. CDR1 is MRHNA and CDR2 is SNTAGT in the germline V gene. In DNA, the CDR3 is TGTGCCAGCAGTGAAAGCGGGGGACCCTACAATGAGCAGTTCTTC. Translating gives CASSESGGPYNEQFF.

The CDR3 sequence: CASSYSIQGYNEQFF. Here the CDR3 DNA reads TGTGCCAGCAGTTACTCGATACAGGGATACAATGAGCAGTTCTTC. This chain links TRBV6-5 with TRBJ2-1; perhaps TRBD1 as D (6 bases). The V end lost 0 bases, the J end lost 4 bases, and 10 bases lay between the germline ends. Germline CDR1 MNHEY, CDR2 SVGAGI. The CDR3 consists of 15 residues.

The gene calls are TRBV2 and TRBJ1-5, with TRBD1 as a possible D gene (5 bases). V lost 8 bases and J lost 6, with 11 bases in between. CDR1 is SNHLY, CDR2 FYNNEI, per germline. CDR3 length: 12 amino acids. The CDR3 loop reads CASRGIAQPQHF. CDR3 nucleotides: TGTGCCAGCCGGGGGATTGCTCAGCCCCAGCATTTT.

This clone was observed a handful of times. This chain joins TRBV2 and TRBJ2-5; 14 bases are a match to TRBD2. Germline assignment: CDR1 SNHLY and CDR2 FYNNEI. With V trimmed by 6 bases and J by 13 bases, 7 bases remained unmatched. The CDR3 covers 13 residues. The CDR3 DNA reads as TGTGCCAGCAGCGCCGGGACTAGCGGGGGTGGGTACTTC. It yields the protein CASSAGTSGGGYF.

This clone was recorded a few times. One junction end disagrees with the germline gene, perhaps due to a read error. The gene calls are TRBV28 and TRBJ1-4, with TRBD1 as a possible D gene (5 bases). Germline CDR1 and CDR2: MDHEN and SYDVKM. CDR3 length: 17 amino acids. This chain's CDR3 is CASSSGEGRSSTFGGNF. The DNA of the CDR3 is TGTGCCAGCAGTTCGGGGGAGGGAAGGTCTTCAACGTTCGGGGGGAATTTT.

The chain employs TRBV2 and TRBJ1-2; weak D call: TRBD1 (5 bases). This CDR3 is 14 amino acids long. CDR1 is SNHLY, CDR2 FYNNEI, per germline. The V end was cut by 7 bases, the J end by 6 bases, with 18 bases between. In DNA, the CDR3 is TGTGCCAGCACTCTTGGGCAGGGACTTCATGGCTACACCTTC. Protein product: CASTLGQGLHGYTF.

This clone was seen more than once but under ten times. The chain links TRBV5-4 to TRBJ2-7; perhaps TRBD2 as D (7 bases). Germline lookup yields CDR1 SGHNT and CDR2 YYREEE (reference sequence). Deletions cut 5 bases from V and 5 bases from J, with 14 bases between. The CDR3 has 13 amino acids. The CDR3 DNA follows: TGTGCCAGCAGAATACAGGGAGGGAACGAGCAGTACTTC. This codes for CASRIQGGNEQYF.

This chain links TRBV4-3 with TRBJ2-3; 10 bases are a match to TRBD2. Germline-derived CDR1 and CDR2 are LGHNA and YSLEER. The CDR3 consists of 14 residues. The junction had 10 bases not matched to a gene; V was cut back by 4 bases and J by 12 bases. This CDR3 is CASSRDSTSGFQYF. In DNA form, the CDR3 reads TGCGCCAGCAGCCGAGATTCGACTAGCGGGTTTCAGTATTTT.

The chain uses TRBV18 and TRBJ2-4, with 9 bases lining up with TRBD2. The CDR3 is 16 residues long. V shed 6 bases and J 2 bases; nucleotides not matched to a gene: 8. CDR1 KGHSH and CDR2 LQKENI come from the germline V gene. CDR3 protein: CASSTGLARTKNIQYF. CDR3 DNA: TGTGCCAGCTCCACCGGACTAGCGCGAACCAAAAACATTCAGTACTTC. Complete variable domain (other parts from reference TRBV18 and TRBJ2-4): NAGVMQNPRHLVRRRGQEARLRCSPMKGHSHVYWYRQLPEEGLKFMVYLQKENIIDESGMPKERFSAEFPKEGPSILRIQQVVRGDSAAYFCASSTGLARTKNIQYFGAGTRLSVL.

This chain joins TRBV2 and TRBJ1-2; D gene uncertain. The V gene's germline CDR1 is SNHLY and CDR2 FYNNEI. Trimming took 2 bases from V and 2 from J, leaving 9 bases between them. This CDR3 is built from 14 residues. CDR3 loop: CASSERGVNYGYTF. The CDR3 coding sequence is TGTGCCAGCAGTGAACGCGGAGTGAACTATGGCTACACCTTC.

The chain combines TRBV11-2 with TRBJ2-1; TRBD2 matches 9 bases. V shed 5 bases, J shed 2 bases, and the junction held 4 bases outside the gene matches. From germline, CDR1 is SGHAT and CDR2 FQNNGV. The CDR3 is 15 residues long. The CDR3 here is CASSPTSGTYNEQFF. The CDR3 DNA follows: TGTGCCAGCAGCCCGACTAGCGGAACCTACAATGAGCAGTTCTTC.

This rearrangement joins TRBV25-1 to TRBJ1-5; the match to TRBD1 covers 7 bases. V dropped 4 bases and J dropped 5; count of bases not matched to a gene: 14. CDR1 is MGHDK, CDR2 SYGVNS, per germline. The CDR3 runs 17 residues. The CDR3 DNA reads TGTGCCAGCAGTGGGGGACATCGGACAGGCTCCCATCAGCCCCAGCATTTT. As protein: CASSGGHRTGSHQPQHF.

This clone occurred once. The genes are TRBV2 and TRBJ2-4; D remains unclear. Germline lookup yields CDR1 SNHLY and CDR2 FYNNEI. V lost 0 bases and J 6 bases, leaving 9 bases between the germline ends. This CDR3 comprises 14 residues. CDR3 amino acids: CASSEADSLNIQYF. The CDR3 region has the DNA TGTGCCAGCAGTGAAGCAGACTCACTAAACATTCAGTACTTC.

Written as DNA, the CDR3 is TGTGCCAGCAGCCACGACAAGACAGGGGGAGGTTCCACTGAAGCTTTCTTT. Its translation: CASSHDKTGGGSTEAFF. This chain links TRBV7-6 with TRBJ1-1, with TRBD1 identical over 9 bases. The CDR3 spans 17 residues. After removal of 5 bases from V and 4 bases from J, the junction contained 14 bases not matched to a gene. From germline, CDR1 is SGHVS and CDR2 FNYEAQ.

This chain joins TRBV7-9 and TRBJ2-3; 7 bases are shared with TRBD1. Unmatched junction bases numbered 16, after V lost 5 bases and J lost 2 bases. The CDR3 spans 18 residues. Germline V gene data show CDR1 as SEHNR and CDR2 as FQNEAQ (reference sequence). CDR3 in amino acids: CASSARQGEKPLTDTQYF. For the CDR3, the DNA is TGTGCCAGCAGCGCCAGACAGGGCGAAAAACCACTCACAGATACGCAGTATTTT.

CDR3 loop: CAVSGRVLSGNTIYF. In DNA, the CDR3 is TGTGCCGTAAGTGGCCGCGTTCTTTCTGGAAACACCATATATTTT. The chain has TRBV10-3 and TRBJ1-3; D uncertain. The ends were cut back, 11 bases at V and 1 base at J, with 18 bases in the middle. CDR1 and CDR2 from the germline V gene are ENHRY and SYGVKD. This CDR3 spans 15 amino acids.